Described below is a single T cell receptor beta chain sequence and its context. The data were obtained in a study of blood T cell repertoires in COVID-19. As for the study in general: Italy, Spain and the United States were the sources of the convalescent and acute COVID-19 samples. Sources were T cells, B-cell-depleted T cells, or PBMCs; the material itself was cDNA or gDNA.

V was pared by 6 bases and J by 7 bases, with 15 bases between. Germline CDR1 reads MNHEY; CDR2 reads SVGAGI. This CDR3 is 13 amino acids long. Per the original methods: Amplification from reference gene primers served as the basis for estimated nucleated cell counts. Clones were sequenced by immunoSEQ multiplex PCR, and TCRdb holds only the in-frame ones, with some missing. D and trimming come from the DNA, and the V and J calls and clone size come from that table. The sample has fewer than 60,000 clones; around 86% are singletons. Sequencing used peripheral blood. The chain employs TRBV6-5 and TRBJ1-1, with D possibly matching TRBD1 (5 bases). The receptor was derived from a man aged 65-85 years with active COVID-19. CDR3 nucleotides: TGTGCCAGCAGCTTCGACAGAAACGATGAAGCTTTCTTT. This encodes CASSFDRNDEAFF.